The entry below describes one T cell receptor beta chain. Its antigen is still unknown. These data belong to a study of T cell responses to AZD1222 COVID-19 vaccine. Study overall: Pooled in the analysis were second doses at about 4 or about 12 weeks. The study's findings and limits: Clonal diversity was possibly underestimated; the donors were predominantly white British and more often female. As reported, nearly half of all spike-specific TCRs target variant regions that are unmutated.

Sequenced by immunoSEQ multiplex PCR; TCRdb stores in-frame clones only, minus some. The sample holds more than 85,000 clones, 88% seen once. The sample here was peripheral blood, taken on day 0 of AZD1222 vaccination. The sequence came from an adult in good health.

The CDR3 sequence: CATEGSGRWDYGYTF. The CDR3 DNA follows: TGTGCCACCGAAGGGTCGGGCCGCTGGGACTATGGCTACACCTTC. V and J are TRBV7-9 and TRBJ1-2; D is ambiguous. The V and J ends lost 10 bases and 3 bases respectively, with 21 bases between them. Germline CDR1 and CDR2: SEHNR and FQNEAQ (reference sequence). This CDR3 region has 15 residues.